The clone carrying this TCR beta chain was counted between two and nine times. TCRdb re-called the RT-PCR reads with MiXCR, one entry per CDR3 protein. The sample contains about 700,000 distinct CDR3 sequences, 12% to 15% of which appear only once. In germline, CDR1 is SGHRS, CDR2 YFSETQ. Deletions cut 5 bases from V and 5 bases from J, with 13 bases between. The CDR3 sequence is 14 residues long. The J gene is TRBJ2-2, the V gene TRBV5-1; possibly TRBD1 for D (6 bases). The clonotype originates from a female donor in good health, serving as a healthy control. The sample comprised memory CD4+ T cells from blood. CDR3 bases: TGCGCCAGCAGATCTCGTACAGGGACCGGGGAGCTGTTTTTT. It translates to CASRSRTGTGELFF.